The 11 T cell receptor beta chains listed next were all sequenced from one sample in a study of regulatory T cells in long-lasting Graves disease. iRepertoire HTBI primers and Arm-PCR of CDR3 regions built TCR beta libraries. TCRdb processed the multiplex PCR reads anew with MiXCR; each CDR3 protein has one entry. Here the sample spans 300,000 to 500,000 distinct CDR3 sequences, less than 25% being singletons. Sample time point: persistent/refractory GD, antithyroid drugs over 5 years with positive TRAb. Isolated PBMC RNA provided the starting material for the TCR library. This specimen consisted of peripheral blood mononuclear cells (PBMCs), obtained when the disease was refractory, from a patient treated with antithyroid drugs. The receptors come from a female donor with Graves disease.

The chain recombines TRBV10-3 with TRBJ2-7; D is ambiguous. Germline CDR1 ENHRY, CDR2 SYGVKD. This CDR3 comprises 14 residues. The V and J ends lost 2 bases and 2 bases respectively, with 10 bases between them. CDR3 sequence reads: CAISEGGGTYEQYF. DNA of the CDR3: TGTGCCATCAGTGAGGGCGGCGGAACCTACGAGCAGTACTTC.

The CDR3 DNA follows: TGTGCCAGCAGACCCGACTTGACTAGCGGGAGAGTGTACAATGAGCAGTTCTTC. Residues: CASRPDLTSGRVYNEQFF. V gene TRBV6-1 combines with J gene TRBJ2-1, with 12 bases that match TRBD2. The germline V gene encodes CDR1 MNHNS and CDR2 SASEGT. This CDR3 comprises 18 residues. With 6 bases clipped from V and 4 bases from J, the junction kept 13 bases outside the gene matches.

The chain employs TRBV30 and TRBJ1-1; 8 nucleotides match TRBD1. Per germline, CDR1 GTSNPN and CDR2 SVGIG (reference sequence). J lost 0 bases, V lost 4 bases, and 10 bases had no gene match. The CDR3 spans 16 residues. CDR3 loop: CAWTITRQGMNTEAFF. CDR3 DNA: TGTGCCTGGACCATTACTAGACAGGGGATGAACACTGAAGCTTTCTTT.

In its sample, this clonotype was seen a few times. The rearrangement uses TRBV7-8 and TRBJ2-7; D remains ambiguous. The V end was cut by 5 bases, the J end by 2 bases, with 16 bases between. This CDR3 comprises 15 residues. From germline, CDR1 is SGHVS and CDR2 FQNEAQ. The DNA for the CDR3 is TGTGCCAGCAGCCCCCGCCCCGCGTCCCCCTACGAGCAGTACTTC. Its protein product is CASSPRPASPYEQYF.

The rearrangement joins TRBV20-1 to TRBJ1-1; TRBD1 matches 7 bases. CDR1 is DFQATT, CDR2 SNEGSKA, per germline (reference sequence). There are 15 residues in the CDR3. With V trimmed by 0 bases and J by 1 base, 5 bases remained unmatched. CDR3 in DNA: TGCAGTGCTAGAGATCACAGGGGCCAGAACACTGAAGCTTTCTTT. This codes for CSARDHRGQNTEAFF.

The chain carries TRBV10-2 and TRBJ1-6; 7 nucleotides line up with TRBD1. The ends lost 3 bases at V and 5 bases at J; junction bases unmatched: 4. Per germline, CDR1 WSHSY and CDR2 SAAADI. This CDR3 has 15 amino acids. This chain's CDR3 is CASSERDRNNSPLHF. The CDR3 DNA sequence: TGCGCCAGCAGTGAAAGGGACAGAAATAATTCACCCCTCCACTTT.

V and J are TRBV4-1 and TRBJ1-6; the D gene is possibly TRBD1 (5 bases). The V end lost 3 bases, the J end lost 10 bases, and 22 bases lay between the germline ends. This CDR3 contains 17 residues. Germline V CDR1 and CDR2: MGHRA, YSYEKL. The chain's CDR3 is CASSHDPKRGSGSPLHF. CDR3 nucleotides: TGCGCCAGCAGCCACGATCCCAAGAGGGGCAGCGGGTCACCCCTCCACTTT.

This clonotype has ten or more counts. The chain uses TRBV12-3 or TRBV12-4 and TRBJ1-1; a possible D gene is TRBD1 (6 bases). V was pared by 6 bases and J by 1 base, with 9 bases between. CDR3 length: 13 amino acids. Here the CDR3 DNA reads TGTGCCAGCAGGAGACAGGAGAACACTGAAGCTTTCTTT. This sequence encodes CASRRQENTEAFF.

This clonotype appeared many times. The chain carries TRBV3-1 and TRBJ2-7, with D hard to call. V lost 4 bases, J lost 6 bases, and 7 bases lay in between. The germline gives CDR1 LGHDT, CDR2 YNNKEL (reference sequence). This CDR3 has 11 residues. The CDR3 DNA sequence: TGTGCCAGCAGCCGCTTGGGCGAGCAGTACTTC. It yields the protein CASSRLGEQYF.

This clonotype was counted a few times. The chain employs TRBV6-2 or TRBV6-3 and TRBJ2-2; D is possibly TRBD1 or TRBD2 (5 bases each). The CDR3 runs to 15 residues. Per germline, CDR1 MNHEY and CDR2 SVGEGT. The V end was cut by 0 bases, the J end by 2 bases, with 7 bases between. CDR3 residues: CASSYSGPNTGELFF. The CDR3 DNA is TGTGCCAGCAGTTACTCGGGACCAAACACCGGGGAGCTGTTTTTT.

The sample holds one count of this clonotype. The rearrangement uses TRBV5-6 and TRBJ2-1; the D gene is possibly TRBD2 (5 bases). With 0 bases removed from V and 10 bases from J, the gap between germline ends came to 11 bases. From germline, CDR1 is SGHDT and CDR2 YYEEEE. The CDR3 runs to 13 residues. CDR3 DNA: TGTGCCAGCAGCTTGGCCTCGGGGAACGAGCAGTTCTTC. Amino acid sequence: CASSLASGNEQFF.